The clone carrying this T cell receptor beta chain was seen ten or more times. The antigen remains undetermined. This sample stems from a study of T cells in Graves' hyperthyroidism and ophthalmopathy. For the study at large: At the time of initial diagnosis and before any treatment, peripheral blood was collected.

Researchers amplified the TCR beta CDR3 regions from RNA transcripts. During a first-round RT-PCR of the TCR CDR3, the HTBI primer set was used. Each CDR3 protein is one row after TCRdb ran MiXCR on the multiplex PCR reads. The profile shows around 300,000 distinct CDR3 sequences, about 14% of them singletons. Orbital computed tomography, thyroid ultrasound, serum thyroxine and TRAb, and clinical symptoms together informed the diagnoses. The CDR3 spans 12 residues. V gave up 3 bases and J gave up 7 bases, with 9 bases separating them. CDR1 MDHEN and CDR2 SYDVKM come from the germline V gene. Whole-study results and caveats: Most clonotypes expanded in the thyroid (above 0.001) were also present in blood.

The chain links TRBV28 to TRBJ1-1, with D perhaps matching TRBD1 (5 bases). The receptor was isolated from a woman in her twenties or thirties with Graves' hyperthyroidism that later progressed to Graves' ophthalmopathy. Material for sequencing was blood. As DNA, the CDR3 is TGTGCCAGCAGTTTTTCGGGGGGTGAAGCTTTCTTT. Translating it yields CASSFSGGEAFF.